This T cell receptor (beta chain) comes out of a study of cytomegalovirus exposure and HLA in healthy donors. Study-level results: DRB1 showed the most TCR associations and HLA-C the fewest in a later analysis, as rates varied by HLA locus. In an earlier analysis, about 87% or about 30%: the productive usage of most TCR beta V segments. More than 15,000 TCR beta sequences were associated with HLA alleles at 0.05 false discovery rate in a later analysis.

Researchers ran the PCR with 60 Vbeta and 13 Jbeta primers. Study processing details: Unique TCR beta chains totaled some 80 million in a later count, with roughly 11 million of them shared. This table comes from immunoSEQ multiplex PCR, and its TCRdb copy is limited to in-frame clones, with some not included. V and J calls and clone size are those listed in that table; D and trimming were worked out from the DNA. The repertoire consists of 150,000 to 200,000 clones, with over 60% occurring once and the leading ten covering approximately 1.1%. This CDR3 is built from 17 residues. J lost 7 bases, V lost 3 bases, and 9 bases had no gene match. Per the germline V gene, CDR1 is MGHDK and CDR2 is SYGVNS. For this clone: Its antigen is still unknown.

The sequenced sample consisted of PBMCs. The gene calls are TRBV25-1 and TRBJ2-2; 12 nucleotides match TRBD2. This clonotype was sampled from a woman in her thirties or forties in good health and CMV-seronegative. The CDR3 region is CASSEELAGGPGGELFF. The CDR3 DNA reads TGTGCCAGCAGTGAGGAGCTAGCGGGAGGGCCGGGCGGGGAGCTGTTTTTT. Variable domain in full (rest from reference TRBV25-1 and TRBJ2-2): EADIYQTPRYLVIGTGKKITLECSQTMGHDKMYWYQQDPGMELHLIHYSYGVNSTEKGDLSSESTVSRIRTEHFPLTLESARPSHTSQYLCASSEELAGGPGGELFFGEGSRLTVL.